This record looks at one TCR beta chain sequence and its context. The antigen is undetermined. This record belongs to a study of graft-versus-host responses after intestinal transplantation. In the study overall: Following induction with anti-thymocyte globulin, all recipients were given tacrolimus and steroids for around three years.

Method: immunoSEQ multiplex PCR; TCRdb's copy keeps in-frame clones and lacks some. In the table there are some 120,000 clones, around 90% of which are singletons. Study-wide results and caveats: The recipient marrow held GvH clones, and some of them showed up first in ileum or blood. Early post-transplant HvG declines were associated with peak circulating GvH clone levels. Graft-versus-host to host-versus-graft clonal ratios in allografts were high in patients with graft-donor T cell macrochimerism.

Germline V gene lookup returns CDR1 SGHNT and CDR2 YYREEE (reference sequence). The CDR3 consists of 13 residues. The germline V and J ends were trimmed by 0 bases and 4 bases, with 7 bases remaining between them. The genes are TRBV5-4 and TRBJ1-1; D gene ambiguous. The TCR originated in a human donor who received an intestinal transplant. The sequencing here drew on unstimulated CD4+ T cells sorted from spleen or lymph node cells, taken before intestinal transplant. The CDR3 nucleotides read TGTGCCAGCAGCTTGGTCGTGGGCACTGAAGCTTTCTTT. Protein: CASSLVVGTEAFF.